The TCR beta chain described here comes from a study of patients and donors after allogeneic stem cell transplantation (dated by TCRdb to about 2020). To note about this clonotype: Its antigen is currently not known. Per-base quality was not reported, and no clone a single base away is much larger than it.

To prepare the library, RT-PCR was applied. Sequenced on a NextSeq 550. Clones were called with MiXCR by TCRdb after fastp trimmed the public reads at Q25, and only in-frame beta chains were retained. Each CDR3 protein gets just one entry, which takes the most common genes and DNA from the rows behind it. This sample has about 210,000 distinct CDR3 sequences in its table, and around two fifths of those were observed once. Of the sample, around 10% falls within the top ten clones. Trimmed from V: 0 bases; trimmed from J: 6 bases; junction bases lacking a gene match: 2. The CDR3, cysteine through phenylalanine, is 15 amino acids long. Only the CDR3 DNA stays, 45 bases, in frame from base 1. Based on the germline V gene, the CDR1 and CDR2 sequences are LGHNA and YSLEER.

The V gene is TRBV4-3 and the J gene is TRBJ1-6, with 7 middle bases fitting TRBD1. This TCR derives from a human donor who was either an allogeneic HSCT recipient or a stem cell or donor lymphocyte infusion donor (not recorded which). It is not recorded whose cells these are; they may come from a transplant donor. Sequencing input: blood, either unsorted or a sorted T cell fraction (not recorded which). The CDR3 region reads CASSQDRDSNSPLHF. The DNA reads as follows: TGCGCCAGCAGCCAAGATCGGGACAGTAATTCACCCCTCCACTTT.